The subject of this entry is one T cell receptor beta chain. This clone's antigen is unknown. One base away there is no much larger clone; base qualities are not given. Whole blood was collected in K2EDTA tubes by collaborating institutions according to the institutions' own protocols. Collaborator samples were shipped for TCRbeta analysis as frozen whole blood, isolated PBMCs, or DNA extracted from either sample type. TCRbeta CDR3 regions were amplified from genomic DNA by means of the immunoSEQ Assay, a bias-controlled multiplex PCR. The paper's data handling went like this. The number of nucleated cells in each sample was estimated by amplification of reference gene primers within the assay. Sequence reads were collapsed and filtered to measure the absolute abundance of every unique TCRbeta CDR3 rearrangement. For each sample, productive Simpson clonality was calculated as the square root of Simpson's diversity index over productive rearrangements. In its TCRdb copy, this immuneACCESS table keeps in-frame sequences only and misses some clones. Where compared with another copy, unresolved V genes explain less than half of these, and the others have no known cause. V and J calls and clone size come straight from that table; D and trimming were deduced from the DNA. The table for this sample lists about 200,000 clones; less than 90% of them were counted only once. The top ten constitute less than 20% of the sample.

These data are taken from a study of blood T cell repertoires in COVID-19 (dated by TCRdb to about 2020). Looking at the study overall: Collaborator samples came from the United States, Italy and Spain and covered acute and convalescent phases of COVID-19. The prospective study material was composed of cDNA or gDNA derived from T cells, B-cell-depleted T cells, or PBMCs. Deeply sampled blood TCRbeta repertoires from subjects exposed to, actively infected with, or recovered from COVID-19 were included in the dataset. A freely available public database, intended as a resource for researchers studying the immune response to SARS-CoV-2, is where the repertoires were released. The samples were drawn from two sources: the first 160 participants of the ongoing ImmuneRACE study, and about 1,300 subjects contributed by 6 global collaborators. The sample metadata nearly always contained a de-identified subject ID, COVID-19 status, age in years and sex. Where available, HLA class I and class II types were taken from metadata supplied by the sample provider and were not determined by assay-based typing. Paper-wide results and their limitations: The amount of clinical and demographic metadata varied by source and participant and was provided uncurated.

This TCR was recovered from a human donor in a cohort sampled during active COVID-19. Sequencing input: peripheral blood.

In nucleotide form, the sequence is TGTGCCACCAGCGACCGACTGGATGAAGAGACCCAGTACTTC. This is translated as CATSDRLDEETQYF. The V gene is TRBV24-1 and the J gene is TRBJ2-5; the D segment cannot be called with confidence. Relative to germline, V is 7 bases shorter and J is 3 bases shorter, with 14 bases between their ends. In the germline V gene, CDR1 corresponds to KGHDR and CDR2 to SFDVKD. The CDR3 runs 14 residues from the cysteine to the phenylalanine. The DNA shown is the 42-base CDR3, in frame from base 1.